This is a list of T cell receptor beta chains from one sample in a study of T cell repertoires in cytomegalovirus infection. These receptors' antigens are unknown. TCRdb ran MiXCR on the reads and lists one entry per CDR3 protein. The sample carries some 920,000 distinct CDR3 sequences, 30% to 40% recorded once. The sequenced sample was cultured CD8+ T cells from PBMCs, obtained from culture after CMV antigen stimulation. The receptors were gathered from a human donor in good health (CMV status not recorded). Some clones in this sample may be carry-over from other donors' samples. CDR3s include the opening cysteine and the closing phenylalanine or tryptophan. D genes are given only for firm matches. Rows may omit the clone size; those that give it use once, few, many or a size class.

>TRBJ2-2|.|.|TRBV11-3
TGTGCCAACAGTAAACGGTCGCAGGGATTTACCGGGGAGCTGTTTTTT
CANSKRSQGFTGELFF
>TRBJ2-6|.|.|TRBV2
TGTGCCAGCAGTGGGGTCAGGGGAGCAGGGGACAACGTCCTGACTTTC
CASSGVRGAGDNVLTF
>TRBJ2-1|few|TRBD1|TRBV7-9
TGTGCCAGCAGCTGGACAGGGTCTCCTTACAATGAGCAGTTCTTC
CASSWTGSPYNEQFF
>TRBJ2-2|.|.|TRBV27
TGTGCCAGCAGTCTCAGGGTTGGGGCGAACACCGGGGAGCTGTTTTTT
CASSLRVGANTGELFF
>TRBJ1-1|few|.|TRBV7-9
TGTGCCAGCAGCTTAGCAACGGGGGGAGCCACTGAAGCTTTCTTT
CASSLATGGATEAFF
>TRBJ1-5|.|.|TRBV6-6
TGTGCCAGCACCCCGCCGGGGGCGGATCAGCCCCAGCATTTT
CASTPPGADQPQHF
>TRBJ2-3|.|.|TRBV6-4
TGTGCCAGCAGTGACTCTTTCAGGAGCGCAGATACGCAGTATTTT
CASSDSFRSADTQYF
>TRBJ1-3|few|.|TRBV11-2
TGTGCCAGCAGGCCGGGGGGCCGCTCTGGAAACACCATATATTTT
CASRPGGRSGNTIYF
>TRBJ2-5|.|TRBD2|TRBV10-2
TGCGCCAGCAGTGGGGGCCGACTAGCGGATTTACAAGAGACCCAGTACTTC
CASSGGRLADLQETQYF
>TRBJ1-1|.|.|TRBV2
TGTGCCCCACTCCCCAGGGTCAACACTGAAGCTTTCTTT
CAPLPRVNTEAFF
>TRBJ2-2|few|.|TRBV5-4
TGTGCCAGCAGGTCTGTCGGGGAGCTGTTTTTT
CASRSVGELFF
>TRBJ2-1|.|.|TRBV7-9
TGTGCCAGCAGCCCCCCGAGTCGGCCGGAGAGGGAGCAGTTCTTC
CASSPPSRPEREQFF
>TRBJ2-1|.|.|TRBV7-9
TGTGCCAGCAGCCCCGACCTTTATGAGCAGTTCTTC
CASSPDLYEQFF
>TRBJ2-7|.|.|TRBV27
TGTGCCAGCAAACGTAACTACGAGCAGTACTTC
CASKRNYEQYF
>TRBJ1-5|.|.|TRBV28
TGTGCCAGCAGTTCTGTCGGGAGCAATCAGCCCCAGCATTTT
CASSSVGSNQPQHF
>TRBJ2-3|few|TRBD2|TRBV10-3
TGTGCCATCAGGGTTAAGCGGGGGGTCGAGACAGATACGCAGTATTTT
CAIRVKRGVETDTQYF
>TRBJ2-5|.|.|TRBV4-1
TGCGCCAGCAGCCCGACAGAGGGTATCCAAGAGACCCAGTACTTC
CASSPTEGIQETQYF
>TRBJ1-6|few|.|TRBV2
TGTGCCTATTTCGACCTCGAGGGAGGGGATGGACCCCTCCACTTT
CAYFDLEGGDGPLHF
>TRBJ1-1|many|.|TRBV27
TGTGCCAGCAGTCCGTCCAATAGTGGATTTGAAGCTTTCTTT
CASSPSNSGFEAFF
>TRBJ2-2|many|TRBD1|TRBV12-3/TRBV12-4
TGTGCCAGCAGCGGGGGGACAGGGATCACCGGGGAGCTGTTTTTT
CASSGGTGITGELFF
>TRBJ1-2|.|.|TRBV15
TGTGCCACCAGCAATTGGGGCCAGGGTATCCGGGATGGCTACACCTTC
CATSNWGQGIRDGYTF
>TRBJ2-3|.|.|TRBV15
TGTGCCACCAGCAGAGATGGTAACGTCGCAGATACGCAGTATTTT
CATSRDGNVADTQYF
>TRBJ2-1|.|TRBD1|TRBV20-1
TGCAGTGCTGACGAACAGGGGCGGTTGGGCAATGAGCAGTTCTTC
CSADEQGRLGNEQFF
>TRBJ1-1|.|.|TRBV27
TGTGCCAGCAGTTTAGTCGGCAGGGGACTGGATGAAGCTTTCTTT
CASSLVGRGLDEAFF
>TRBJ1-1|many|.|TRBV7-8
TGTGCCAGCAGCCCCCCGGGAGACACTGAAGCTTTCTTT
CASSPPGDTEAFF
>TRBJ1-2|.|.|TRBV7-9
TGTGCCAGCAGCTCCCCAGGACCCGCGATGAGACCGGCAGCTAACTATGGCTACACCTTC
CASSSPGPAMRPAANYGYTF
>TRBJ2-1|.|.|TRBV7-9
TGTGCCAGCAGCCCTAGTTGGGGGGAGCAGTTCTTC
CASSPSWGEQFF
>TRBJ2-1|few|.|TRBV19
TGTGCCAGTAGTATTACCGGGGGAAACTCCTACAATGAGCAGTTCTTC
CASSITGGNSYNEQFF
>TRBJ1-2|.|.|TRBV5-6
TGTGCCAGCAGCCCGGACATCAGGCATGGCTACACCTTC
CASSPDIRHGYTF
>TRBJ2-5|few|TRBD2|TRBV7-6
TGTGCCAGCAGAAACAGCGGGGTATGGGAGACCCAGTACTTC
CASRNSGVWETQYF
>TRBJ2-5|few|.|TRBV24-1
TGTGCCACCAGTGATTGGGTCAGGGGCCAAGAGACCCAGTACTTC
CATSDWVRGQETQYF
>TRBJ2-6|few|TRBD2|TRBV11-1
TGTGCCAGCAGCCAGACCCAAGCGGGGGGGGCCAACGTCCTGACTTTC
CASSQTQAGGANVLTF
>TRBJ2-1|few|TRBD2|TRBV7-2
TGTGCCAGCAGCTTAGCTAGCGGGGGGGCTGAGCAGTTCTTC
CASSLASGGAEQFF
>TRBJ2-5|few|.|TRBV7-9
TGTGCCAGCAGCTTAGAAGTTGTCCGGCGGACCCAGTACTTC
CASSLEVVRRTQYF
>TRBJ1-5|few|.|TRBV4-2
TGTGCCAGCAGCCAAGTGAAAGATCAGCCCCAGCATTTT
CASSQVKDQPQHF
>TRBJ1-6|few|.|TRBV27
TGTGCCAGCAGTTCTGGGAACTCCTATAATTCACCCCTCCACTTT
CASSSGNSYNSPLHF
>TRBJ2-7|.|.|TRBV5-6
TGTGCCAGCAGCTTGAACGGAGAGCAGTACTTC
CASSLNGEQYF
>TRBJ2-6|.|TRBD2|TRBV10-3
TGTGCCATCAGTGAGTCGGACCTTAGCGGGGGGGCTGGGGCCAACGTCCTGACTTTC
CAISESDLSGGAGANVLTF
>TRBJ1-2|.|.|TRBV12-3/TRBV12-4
TGTGCCAGCAGTTTACAGCAGCCTACTAACTATGGCTACACCTTC
CASSLQQPTNYGYTF
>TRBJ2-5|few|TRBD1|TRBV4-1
TGCGCCAGCAGCCAAGAGACAGGGTTGGGACAAGAGACCCAGTACTTC
CASSQETGLGQETQYF
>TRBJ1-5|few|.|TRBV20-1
TGCAGTGCTACAGGGGAGAGCAATCAGCCCCAGCATTTT
CSATGESNQPQHF
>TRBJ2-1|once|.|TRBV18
TGTGCCAGCTCACCTGCATTGGCGGGCCTGGAGACAAGGAAGCAGTTCTTC
CASSPALAGLETRKQFF
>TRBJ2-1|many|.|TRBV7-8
TGTGCCAGCAGCTTAAATCCTGAGCAGTTCTTC
CASSLNPEQFF
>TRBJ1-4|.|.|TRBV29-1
TGCAGCGTTGTTGGGGATAGATCAGTCGCTGGGAGAGAGAAAAGTGAAAAACTGTTTTTT
CSVVGDRSVAGREKSEKLFF